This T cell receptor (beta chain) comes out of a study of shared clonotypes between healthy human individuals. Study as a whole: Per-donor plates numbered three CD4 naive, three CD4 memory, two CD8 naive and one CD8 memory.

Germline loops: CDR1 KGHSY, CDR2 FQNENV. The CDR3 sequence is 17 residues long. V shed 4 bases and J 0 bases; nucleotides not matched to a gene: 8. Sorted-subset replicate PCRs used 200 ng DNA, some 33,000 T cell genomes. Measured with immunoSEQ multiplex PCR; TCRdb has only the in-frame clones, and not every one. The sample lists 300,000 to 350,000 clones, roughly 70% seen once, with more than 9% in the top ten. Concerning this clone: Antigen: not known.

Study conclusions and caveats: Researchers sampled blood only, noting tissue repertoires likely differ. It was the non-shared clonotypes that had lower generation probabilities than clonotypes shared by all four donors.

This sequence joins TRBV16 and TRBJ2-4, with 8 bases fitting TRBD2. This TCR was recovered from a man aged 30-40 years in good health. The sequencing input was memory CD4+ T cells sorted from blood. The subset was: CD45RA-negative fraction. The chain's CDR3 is CASSPWTSTLAKNIQYF. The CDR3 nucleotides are TGTGCCAGCAGCCCTTGGACTAGCACCCTAGCCAAAAACATTCAGTACTTC.